The clone carrying this TCR beta chain has only a few counts. Its antigen is undetermined. The data stem from a study of beta chain features in type 1 diabetes. Study results and caveats: Shortening of TCRB CDR3s, moderate but significant, appeared in all four CD4+ subsets of Type 1 diabetes patients. Equally in patients and controls, shorter templates might have been favored by PCR.

Since all of the isolated RNA was reverse transcribed, expressed TCRB transcripts were what got sequenced. Produced via immunoSEQ multiplex PCR; TCRdb's table is partial and in-frame only. This table holds around 180,000 clones, approximately 8.1% found once. Deletions cut 2 bases from V and 5 bases from J, with 16 bases between. This CDR3 is built from 16 residues. CDR1 is LGHNA, CDR2 YSLEER, per germline. Sequencing used central memory CD4+ T cells from blood. The gene calls are TRBV4-3 and TRBJ2-1; D is perhaps TRBD1 (6 bases). The sequence was collected from a woman aged 35 to 49 with type 1 diabetes. CDR3 protein: CASSQTGQFLDNEQFF. As DNA, the CDR3 is TGCGCCAGCAGCCAAACCGGACAGTTCCTTGACAATGAGCAGTTCTTC.